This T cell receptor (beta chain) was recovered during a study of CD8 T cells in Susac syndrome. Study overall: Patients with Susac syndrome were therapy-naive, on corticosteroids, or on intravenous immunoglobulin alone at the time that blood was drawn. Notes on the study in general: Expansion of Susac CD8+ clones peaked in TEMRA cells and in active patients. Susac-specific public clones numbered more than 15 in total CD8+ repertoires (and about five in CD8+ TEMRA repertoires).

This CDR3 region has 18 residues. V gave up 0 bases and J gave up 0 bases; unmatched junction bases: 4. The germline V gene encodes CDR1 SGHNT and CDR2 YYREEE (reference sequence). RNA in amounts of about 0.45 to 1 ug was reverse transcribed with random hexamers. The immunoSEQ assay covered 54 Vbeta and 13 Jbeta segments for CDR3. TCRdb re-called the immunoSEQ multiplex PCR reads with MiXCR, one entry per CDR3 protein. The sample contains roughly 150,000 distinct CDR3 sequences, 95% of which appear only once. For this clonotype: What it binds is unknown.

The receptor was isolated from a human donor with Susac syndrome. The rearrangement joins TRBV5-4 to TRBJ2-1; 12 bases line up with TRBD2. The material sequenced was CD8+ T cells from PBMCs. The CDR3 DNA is TGTGCCAGCAGCTTGGGACTAGCGGGGGAAACCTCCTACAATGAGCAGTTCTTC. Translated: CASSLGLAGETSYNEQFF.